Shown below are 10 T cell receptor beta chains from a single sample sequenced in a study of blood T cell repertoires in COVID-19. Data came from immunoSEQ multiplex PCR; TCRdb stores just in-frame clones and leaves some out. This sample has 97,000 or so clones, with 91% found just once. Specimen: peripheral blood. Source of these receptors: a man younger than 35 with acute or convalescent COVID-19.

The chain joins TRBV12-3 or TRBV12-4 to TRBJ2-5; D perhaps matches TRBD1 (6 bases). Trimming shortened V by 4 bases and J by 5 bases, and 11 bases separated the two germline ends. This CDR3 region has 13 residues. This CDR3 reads CASSSGHAETQYF. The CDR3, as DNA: TGTGCCAGCAGTTCGGGACATGCGGAGACCCAGTACTTC.

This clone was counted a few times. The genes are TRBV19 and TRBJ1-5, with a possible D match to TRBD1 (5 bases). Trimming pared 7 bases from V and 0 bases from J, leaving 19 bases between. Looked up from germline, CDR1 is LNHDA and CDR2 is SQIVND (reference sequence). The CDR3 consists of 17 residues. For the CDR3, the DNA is TGTGCCAGTACCCAAGTTTCAGGGAGGTATAGCAATCAGCCCCAGCATTTT. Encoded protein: CASTQVSGRYSNQPQHF.

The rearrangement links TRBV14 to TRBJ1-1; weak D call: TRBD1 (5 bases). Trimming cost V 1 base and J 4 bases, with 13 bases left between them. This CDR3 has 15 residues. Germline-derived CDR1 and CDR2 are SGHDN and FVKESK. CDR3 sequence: CASSQVGALSTEAFF. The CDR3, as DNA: TGTGCCAGCAGCCAAGTAGGGGCCTTGAGCACTGAAGCTTTCTTT. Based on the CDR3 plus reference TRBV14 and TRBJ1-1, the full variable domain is EAGVTQFPSHSVIEKGQTVTLRCDPISGHDNLYWYRRVMGKEIKFLLHFVKESKQDESGMPNNRFLAERTGGTYSTLKVQPAELEDSGVYFCASSQVGALSTEAFFGQGTRLTVV.

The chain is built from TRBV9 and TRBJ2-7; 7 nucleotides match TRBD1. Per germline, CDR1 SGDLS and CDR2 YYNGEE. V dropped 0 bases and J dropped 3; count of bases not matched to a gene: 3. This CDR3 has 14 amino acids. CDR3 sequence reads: CASSVGQGNYEQYF. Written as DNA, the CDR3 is TGTGCCAGCAGCGTAGGACAGGGAAACTACGAGCAGTACTTC.

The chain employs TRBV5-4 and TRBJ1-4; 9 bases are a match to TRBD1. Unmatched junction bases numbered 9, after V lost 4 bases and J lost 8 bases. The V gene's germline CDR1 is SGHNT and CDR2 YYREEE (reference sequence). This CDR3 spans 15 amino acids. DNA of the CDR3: TGTGCCAGCAGCCCGTCGACAGGGGGTGACGAAAAACTGTTTTTT. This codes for CASSPSTGGDEKLFF.

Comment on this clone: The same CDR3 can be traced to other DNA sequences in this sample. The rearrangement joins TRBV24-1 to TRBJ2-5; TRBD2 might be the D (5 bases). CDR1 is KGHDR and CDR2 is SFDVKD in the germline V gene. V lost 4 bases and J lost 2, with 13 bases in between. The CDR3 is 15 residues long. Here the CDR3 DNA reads TGTGCCACCAGTGACCCGGGTGAGGGTCAAGAGACCCAGTACTTC. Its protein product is CATSDPGEGQETQYF.

The CDR3 loop is CASSLETGGGRNNSPLHF. The CDR3 region has the DNA TGTGCCAGCAGCTTAGAGACAGGGGGAGGGCGAAATAATTCACCCCTCCACTTT. The rearrangement uses TRBV7-9 and TRBJ1-6, with TRBD1 matching 9 bases. Per the germline V gene, CDR1 is SEHNR and CDR2 is FQNEAQ (reference sequence). There are 18 residues in the CDR3. J was trimmed by 5 bases and V by 1 base; bases with no gene match: 9.

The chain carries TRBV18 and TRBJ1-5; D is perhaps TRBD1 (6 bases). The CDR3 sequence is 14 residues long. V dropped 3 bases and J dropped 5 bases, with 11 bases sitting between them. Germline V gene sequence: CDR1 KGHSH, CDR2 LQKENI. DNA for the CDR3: TGTGCCAGCTCACCCTACAGGGATGATCAGCCCCAGCATTTT. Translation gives CASSPYRDDQPQHF.

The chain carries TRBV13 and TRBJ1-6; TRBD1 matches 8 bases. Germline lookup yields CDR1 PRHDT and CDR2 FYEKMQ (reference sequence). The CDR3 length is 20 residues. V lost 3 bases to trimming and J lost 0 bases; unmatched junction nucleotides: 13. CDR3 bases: TGTGCCAGCAGCTTCCGGACAGGGACCACCCTGAGCTCCTATAATTCACCCCTCCACTTT. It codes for CASSFRTGTTLSSYNSPLHF.

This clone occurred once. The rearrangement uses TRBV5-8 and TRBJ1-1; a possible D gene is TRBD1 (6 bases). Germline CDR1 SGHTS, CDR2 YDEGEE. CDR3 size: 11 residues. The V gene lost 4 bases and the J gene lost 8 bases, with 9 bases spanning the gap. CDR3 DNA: TGTGCCAGCAGCCCACAGGGCGAAGCTTTCTTT. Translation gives CASSPQGEAFF.